A single sample gave rise to the 25 T cell receptor beta chains below, sequenced in a study of T cells after yellow fever vaccination. Using its own MiXCR run on the 5' RACE reads, TCRdb lists one record per CDR3 protein. The sample lists hundreds of thousands of distinct CDR3 sequences; roughly 7.5% were seen once. The specimen comprised PBMCs, sampled approximately 40 days after the first yellow fever vaccination. All receptors come from a man in his late teens or twenties who received the YFV17D yellow fever vaccine.

V usage is TRBV4-1 and J usage is TRBJ1-1; 8 positions match TRBD1. The trim removed 4 bases at V and 2 bases at J, leaving 9 bases unmatched. Germline CDR1 is MGHRA and CDR2 is YSYEKL. This CDR3 contains 16 residues. For the CDR3, the DNA is TGCGCCAGCAGCCCCGGACAGGGAACCAAAAACACTGAAGCTTTCTTT. It translates to CASSPGQGTKNTEAFF.

This clonotype showed up just a few times. The chain is built from TRBV7-2 and TRBJ2-7; 7 bases align to TRBD1. This CDR3 comprises 12 residues. V shed 5 bases and J 9 bases; nucleotides not matched to a gene: 7. CDR1 is SGHTA and CDR2 is FQGNSA in the germline V gene. The CDR3 region has the DNA TGTGCCAGCAGCCAGGACAGGCTGGGGCAGTACTTC. Translated, it gives CASSQDRLGQYF.

This clonotype was counted only a few times. The rearrangement uses TRBV14 and TRBJ1-1, with TRBD1 matching over 8 bases. The CDR3 contains 14 residues. The trim removed 5 bases at V and 7 bases at J, leaving 9 bases unmatched. The germline gives CDR1 SGHDN, CDR2 FVKESK. As DNA, the CDR3 is TGTGCCAGCAGCTTGACAGGGGTAATCGGTGAAGCTTTCTTT. Its translation: CASSLTGVIGEAFF. The whole variable domain, remainder taken from reference TRBV14 and TRBJ1-1, is EAGVTQFPSHSVIEKGQTVTLRCDPISGHDNLYWYRRVMGKEIKFLLHFVKESKQDESGMPNNRFLAERTGGTYSTLKVQPAELEDSGVYFCASSLTGVIGEAFFGQGTRLTVV.

The rearrangement uses TRBV6-1 and TRBJ1-3, with 7 bases lining up with TRBD1. The CDR3 runs 16 residues. Germline CDR1 is MNHNS and CDR2 is SASEGT. V shed 5 bases and J 1 base; nucleotides not matched to a gene: 8. CDR3 in amino acids: CASSLNTGVSGNTIYF. In nucleotides, the CDR3 is TGTGCCAGCAGTCTAAATACAGGGGTATCTGGAAACACCATATATTTT.

CDR3 amino acids: CASSPRQYTGELFF. CDR3 nucleotide sequence: TGTGCCAGCAGCCCACGACAGTACACCGGGGAGCTGTTTTTT. The rearrangement joins TRBV9 to TRBJ2-2, with TRBD1 as a possible D gene (5 bases). This CDR3 is built from 14 residues. The ends were cut back, 4 bases at V and 3 bases at J, with 10 bases in the middle. The germline gives CDR1 SGDLS, CDR2 YYNGEE.

This clonotype was seen a few times. DNA for the CDR3: TGTGCCAGCAGCCAGGGGCTAGCGCGCACAGATACGCAGTATTTT. Residues: CASSQGLARTDTQYF. The genes are TRBV28 and TRBJ2-3; D assignment may be TRBD1 or TRBD2 (6 bases each). Trimming removed 6 bases from V and 1 base from J, with 14 bases in between. Per the germline V gene, CDR1 is MDHEN and CDR2 is SYDVKM. This CDR3 is 15 amino acids long.

The chain is built from TRBV7-9 and TRBJ2-3; 10 nucleotides agree with TRBD1. After removal of 6 bases from V and 4 bases from J, the junction contained 4 bases not matched to a gene. CDR3 length: 14 amino acids. Germline-derived CDR1 and CDR2 are SEHNR and FQNEAQ (reference sequence). The CDR3 nucleotides read TGTGCCAGCAGACCCGGGACAGGGGCAGATACGCAGTATTTT. It is translated as CASRPGTGADTQYF.

The genes are TRBV24-1 and TRBJ1-2; 7 positions match TRBD1. The germline CDR1 and CDR2 sequences are KGHDR and SFDVKD. V shed 5 bases and J 7 bases; nucleotides not matched to a gene: 9. CDR3 length equals 14 residues. The CDR3 is CATSGPGQVGGYTF. CDR3 DNA: TGTGCCACCAGTGGGCCCGGACAGGTTGGTGGCTACACCTTC.

The rearrangement links TRBV6-2 or TRBV6-3 to TRBJ2-7; tentatively, D is TRBD2 (6 bases). The CDR3 covers 14 residues. V lost 6 bases, J lost 0 bases, and 12 bases lay in between. Per germline, CDR1 MNHEY and CDR2 SVGEGT. The CDR3 reads CASSVVRGSYEQYV. CDR3 nucleotide sequence: TGTGCCAGCAGCGTCGTGCGGGGCTCCTACGAGCAGTACGTC.

In its sample, this clonotype was seen many times. V and J are TRBV20-1 and TRBJ1-2, with a possible D match to TRBD1 (5 bases). In germline, CDR1 is DFQATT, CDR2 SNEGSKA (reference sequence). V lost 3 bases and J 2 bases, leaving 10 bases between the germline ends. The CDR3 sequence is 13 residues long. CDR3 protein: CSARTRDNYGYTF. The DNA of the CDR3 is TGCAGTGCTAGGACACGGGACAACTATGGCTACACCTTC.

Worth noting for this clonotype: This may be a read error, as it is one base from a much larger clone. V gene TRBV7-2 combines with J gene TRBJ2-7; D possibly uses TRBD1 or TRBD2 (5 bases each). V lost 0 bases and J 1 base, leaving 10 bases between the germline ends. CDR1 and CDR2 from the germline V gene are SGHTA and FQGNSA. CDR3 length: 15 amino acids. The DNA for the CDR3 is TGTGCCAGCAGCTTAGCCGGGACGGATTCCTACGAGCAGTACTTC. Its translation is CASSLAGTDSYEQYF.

A few counts support this clonotype. The chain carries TRBV12-3 or TRBV12-4 and TRBJ1-2; D is ambiguous. The CDR3 length is 13 residues. V lost 8 bases and J 3 bases, leaving 13 bases between the germline ends. This chain's CDR3 is CASGTLGDYGYTF. The CDR3 bases are TGTGCCAGCGGTACCCTCGGAGACTATGGCTACACCTTC.

This sequence joins TRBV7-6 and TRBJ1-2, with TRBD1 identical over 8 bases. This CDR3 is built from 17 residues. Germline CDR1 and CDR2: SGHVS and FNYEAQ. Trimming cost V 1 base and J 6 bases; bases outside gene matches: 13. CDR3 sequence (DNA): TGTGCCAGCAGCTTAGTGGGCGTCAGGGGGCAAAGCGATGGCTACACCTTC. Amino acids: CASSLVGVRGQSDGYTF.

This chain uses TRBV5-1 with TRBJ1-1; possibly TRBD1 for D (5 bases). Germline-derived CDR1 and CDR2 are SGHRS and YFSETQ. Trimming removed 0 bases from V and 5 bases from J, with 17 bases in between. CDR3 length: 16 amino acids. CDR3 DNA sequence: TGCGCCAGCAGCTTGGGGTCGTCAGGGAGAGAAACTGAAGCTTTCTTT. It specifies CASSLGSSGRETEAFF.

The J gene is TRBJ2-5, the V gene TRBV12-3 or TRBV12-4; D not certain. V was clipped by 5 bases and J by 4 bases, with 17 bases between them. This CDR3 spans 15 amino acids. CDR3 sequence (DNA): TGTGCCAGCAGTCCCTTCCGTGGCAGTGGAGAGACCCAGTACTTC. Protein product: CASSPFRGSGETQYF.

V gene TRBV11-2 combines with J gene TRBJ2-2; 9 nucleotides agree with TRBD1. The germline V gene encodes CDR1 SGHAT and CDR2 FQNNGV. J gave up 5 bases and V 0 bases, and 7 bases lay outside the gene matches. The length of the CDR3 is 17 residues. The CDR3 DNA sequence: TGTGCCAGCAGCTTAGATCGGGTGACAGGGGGGACCGGGGAGCTGTTTTTT. Encoded protein: CASSLDRVTGGTGELFF.

The gene calls are TRBV18 and TRBJ2-3, with unresolved D. Trimming stripped 1 base from V and 3 bases from J, with 5 bases between. The CDR3 runs 13 residues. Germline V gives CDR1 KGHSH, CDR2 LQKENI. The CDR3 DNA follows: TGTGCCAGCTCACCACAGACTACAGATACGCAGTATTTT. Amino acid sequence: CASSPQTTDTQYF.

Many counts were recorded for this clonotype. The gene calls are TRBV6-1 and TRBJ2-7; 9 bases match TRBD1. The germline V gene encodes CDR1 MNHNS and CDR2 SASEGT. The CDR3 is made up of 14 amino acids. V gave up 4 bases and J gave up 4 bases; unmatched junction bases: 5. CDR3 residues: CASSAGTGRYEQYF. Written as DNA, the CDR3 is TGTGCCAGCAGTGCCGGGACAGGGAGGTACGAGCAGTACTTC.

CDR3 sequence reads: CAISPSILSAFSNYGYTF. Written as DNA, the CDR3 is TGTGCCATCAGTCCATCGATACTATCCGCCTTCTCTAACTATGGCTACACCTTC. V gene TRBV10-3 combines with J gene TRBJ1-2, with no clear D. This CDR3 contains 18 residues. V gave up 5 bases and J gave up 0 bases, with 22 bases separating them. Per germline, CDR1 ENHRY and CDR2 SYGVKD.

V is TRBV11-2 and J is TRBJ2-1; possible D gene TRBD1, 5 bases. CDR1 and CDR2 (germline): SGHAT, FQNNGV. The CDR3 length is 15 residues. The germline V and J ends were trimmed by 2 bases and 3 bases, with 11 bases remaining between them. CDR3 in DNA: TGTGCCAGCAGCTTAATCCGACAGCTCTACAATGAGCAGTTCTTC. This sequence encodes CASSLIRQLYNEQFF.

On this clonotype itself: The junction differs from germline at one of its ends, possibly a read error. The chain joins TRBV7-7 to TRBJ2-3; the D is unclear. The germline CDR1 and CDR2 sequences are SSHAT and FNYEAQ (reference sequence). The CDR3 length is 15 residues. CDR3 DNA: TGTGCTAGCAGCTTAGGGTCTGGAACCGGGGATACGCAGTATTTT. As protein: CASSLGSGTGDTQYF.

The chain is built from TRBV5-5 and TRBJ2-5; 10 nucleotides align to TRBD1. V dropped 6 bases and J dropped 2; count of bases not matched to a gene: 13. This CDR3 is 17 amino acids long. CDR1 and CDR2 from the germline V gene are SGHKS and YYEKEE (reference sequence). The CDR3 protein is CASTQILTGGVQETQYF. DNA for the CDR3: TGTGCCAGCACGCAAATTCTGACAGGGGGCGTACAAGAGACCCAGTACTTC.

This clonotype showed up just a few times. The chain combines TRBV5-4 with TRBJ2-5; 12 bases are a match to TRBD2. The CDR3 length is 17 residues. Trimming at V came to 4 bases and at J to 4 bases, leaving 11 bases not matched to a gene. Germline values: CDR1 SGHNT, CDR2 YYREEE (reference sequence). CDR3: CASSQGLAGEAGETQYF. The CDR3 coding sequence is TGTGCCAGCAGCCAGGGACTAGCGGGTGAGGCTGGAGAGACCCAGTACTTC.

The rearrangement uses TRBV19 and TRBJ2-1; TRBD2 aligns across 11 bases. V shed 4 bases, J shed 0 bases, and the junction held 8 bases outside the gene matches. The germline CDR1 and CDR2 sequences are LNHDA and SQIVND (reference sequence). This CDR3 has 18 amino acids. The CDR3 loop reads CASSSSGGALISYNEQFF. The CDR3 DNA sequence: TGTGCCAGTAGTAGTAGCGGGGGGGCCTTAATCTCCTACAATGAGCAGTTCTTC.

This clonotype occurred a few times. The rearrangement links TRBV5-1 to TRBJ2-4, with 16 bases aligning to TRBD2. The CDR3 runs 15 residues. After removal of 4 bases from V and 9 bases from J, the junction contained 4 bases not matched to a gene. Germline CDR1 SGHRS, CDR2 YFSETQ. This CDR3 is CASSPGLAGGSIQYF. As DNA, the CDR3 is TGCGCCAGCAGCCCGGGACTAGCGGGAGGGAGCATTCAGTACTTC.